The T cell receptor (beta chain) under discussion was sequenced for a study of molecular identifiers for immune sequencing clone quantification. On the study more broadly: Replicate experiments divided RNA from roughly 20,000 or 100,000 naive CD8 cells into five parts and sequenced four. Notes on the study in general: Reports indicate spiked Jurkat TCR RNA from one cell could be found among roughly 980,000 naive cells.

This clonotype has at least ten counts. Its antigen is undetermined. Sorting recovered naive CD8 T cells on a CD8+CD4-CCR7+CD45RA+ profile. Using its own MiXCR run on the PCR reads, TCRdb lists one record per CDR3 protein. The table has nearly 20,000 distinct CDR3 sequences, 20% to 25% seen once. Sample: naive CD8+ T cells from blood, with Jurkat cell RNA spiked in. Subset defined: FACS-sorted CD8+CD4-CCR7+CD45RA+ naive T cells. This receptor was obtained from a human donor in good health. Some libraries in this study had Jurkat cell RNA spiked in.

Here the CDR3 reads CASSEDRVYEQYF. In DNA, the CDR3 is TGTGCCAGCAGCGAAGACAGGGTATACGAGCAGTACTTC. The J gene is TRBJ2-7, the V gene TRBV7-9; 7 bases line up with TRBD1. V shed 5 bases and J 4 bases; nucleotides not matched to a gene: 5. Germline CDR1 and CDR2: SEHNR and FQNEAQ (reference sequence). CDR3 length equals 13 residues.